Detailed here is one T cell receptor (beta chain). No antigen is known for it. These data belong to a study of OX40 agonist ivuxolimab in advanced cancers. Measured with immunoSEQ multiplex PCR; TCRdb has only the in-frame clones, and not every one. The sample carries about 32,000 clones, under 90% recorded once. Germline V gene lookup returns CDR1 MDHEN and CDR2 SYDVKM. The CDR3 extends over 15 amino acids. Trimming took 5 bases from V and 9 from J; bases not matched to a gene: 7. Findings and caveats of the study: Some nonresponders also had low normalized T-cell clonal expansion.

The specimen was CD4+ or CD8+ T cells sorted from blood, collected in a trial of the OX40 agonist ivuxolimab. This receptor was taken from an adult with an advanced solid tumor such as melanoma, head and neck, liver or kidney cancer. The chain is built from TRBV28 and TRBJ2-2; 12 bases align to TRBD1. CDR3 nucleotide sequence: TGTGCCAGCAGTCCGGGACAGGGGGCAGCCCGGGAGCTGTTTTTT. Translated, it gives CASSPGQGAARELFF.